The following is a TCR beta chain sequence with its context. This was a deep-level run. Some clones are missing from TCRdb's copy, which holds only in-frame ones; the method was immunoSEQ multiplex PCR. This sample yields around 940,000 clones, of which around 80% are seen a single time; about 1.5% belongs to the top ten. Per the germline V gene, CDR1 is SGHTS and CDR2 is YDEGEE. This CDR3 is built from 15 residues. The V end was cut by 0 bases, the J end by 4 bases, with 12 bases between. This sample was included in a study of shared clonotypes between healthy human individuals. The chain joins TRBV5-8 to TRBJ2-3; D unclear. The source is a young man in good health. Sequenced material: memory CD4+ T cells sorted from blood. The sample's subset: CD45RA-negative fraction. The DNA for the CDR3 is TGTGCCAGCAGCTTGGGCCAGGTGCGTGCAGATACGCAGTATTTT. This encodes CASSLGQVRADTQYF.